The rows below give T cell receptor beta chains drawn from one sample of a study of OX40 agonist ivuxolimab in advanced cancers. Only in-frame clones appear in the TCRdb table, and some are missing; sequencing was by immunoSEQ multiplex PCR. Among around 62,000 clones listed, 80% to 90% were seen once. Specimen: CD4+ or CD8+ T cells sorted from blood, collected in a trial of the OX40 agonist ivuxolimab. The source is an adult with an advanced solid tumor such as melanoma, head and neck, liver or kidney cancer. Each CDR3 is given without its conserved first and last residue.

j_call v_call cdr3_aa
TRBJ2-2 TRBV27 ASSLSQGGTGELF
TRBJ1-1 TRBV7-9 ASSPYSAVNTEAF
TRBJ2-7 TRBV19 ASSMRAGGPYEQY
TRBJ1-6 TRBV28 ASSLPPGGYNSPLH
TRBJ1-3 TRBV5-1 ASTEQAISGNTIY
TRBJ1-1 TRBV5-1 ASSFPGTEAF
TRBJ2-7 TRBV27 ASSFYRDSEGYEQY
TRBJ2-2 TRBV9 ASSVGVGELF
TRBJ1-1 TRBV5-1 ASSLDPGGMNTEAF
TRBJ1-1 TRBV28 ASTESTEAF
TRBJ2-5 TRBV18 ASSNQETQY
TRBJ1-5 TRBV2 ASSEVLGQGGNQPQH
TRBJ1-1 TRBV19 ASSITANTEAF
TRBJ1-3 TRBV19 ASSRGSGNTIY
TRBJ1-2 TRBV4-2 ASSQESMAFEGYT
TRBJ1-1 TRBV5-1 ASSLDAGGRVAF
. TRBV11-2 ASSPLGRRGLSYEQY
TRBJ1-4 TRBV30 AWSVSQGGKRTNEKLF
TRBJ1-2 TRBV9 ASSVDGGGFYGYT
TRBJ1-1 TRBV5-4 ASSQRRAQTNTEAF
TRBJ2-5 TRBV5-1 ASSIPGTGKETQY
TRBJ1-1 TRBV6-6 ASSYSAANTEAF
TRBJ1-4 TRBV5-6 ASSLAQRQGATNEKLF
TRBJ2-3 TRBV6-6 ASRVTVGSTDTQY
TRBJ1-1 TRBV21-1 ASSLRTRTNTEAF
TRBJ1-1 TRBV2 ASRMTDTEAF
TRBJ1-1 TRBV5-4 ASKLKRDRGTEAF
TRBJ2-2 TRBV28 ASSPAGTGSGGELF
TRBJ2-7 TRBV6-5 ASRLTGGSYEQY
TRBJ1-2 TRBV25-1 ASSDSGEGKSTYYGYT
TRBJ2-3 TRBV10-3 AISEPSGLANTDTQY
TRBJ2-7 TRBV7-6 ASSPNSRGVSYEQY
TRBJ1-4 TRBV4-1 ASSLLTGTNEKLF
TRBJ1-2 TRBV7-2 ASSLVDRGGYT
TRBJ1-1 TRBV5-1 ASSTTTALTEAF
TRBJ2-1 TRBV11-3 ASSPGGINNEQF
TRBJ2-5 TRBV11-2 ASSLAGGLGVETQY
TRBJ2-4 TRBV4-2 ASSAGSGKKNIQY
TRBJ2-7 TRBV25-1 ASTRTGGSYEQY
TRBJ2-7 TRBV28 ASSLGSLYEQY
TRBJ1-4 TRBV4-3 ASSQAPTGPTTNEKLF
TRBJ2-7 TRBV4-2 ASSQDRGPYEQY
TRBJ1-2 TRBV4-1 ASSQDPGGGGYGYT